This T cell receptor (beta chain) was found in a study of T cell responses to AZD1222 COVID-19 vaccine. To note about this clone: Antigen specificity is unknown.

V trimming: 4 bases; J trimming: 2 bases; junction bases outside the gene matches: 6. CDR1 SGHTS and CDR2 YDEGEE come from the germline V gene. The CDR3 is 15 amino acids. The assay was immunoSEQ multiplex PCR, and TCRdb's table has in-frame clones only and misses some. The table shows some 100,000 clones, with around 84% occurring only once. Study observations and caveats: Donors were largely white British and mainly female; clonal diversity was possibly underestimated.

The sample here was peripheral blood, taken 28 days after the second AZD1222 dose. This sequence joins TRBV5-8 and TRBJ1-5; TRBD1 agrees at 7 bases. This receptor was obtained from an adult who received the AZD1222 COVID-19 vaccine. The CDR3 region has the DNA TGTGCCAGCAGCACGACAGGGACGGGCAATCAGCCCCAGCATTTT. This translates into CASSTTGTGNQPQHF.